The 28 T cell receptor beta chains presented below share a single source sample, sequenced in a study of blood T cell repertoires in COVID-19. Method: immunoSEQ multiplex PCR; TCRdb's copy keeps in-frame clones and lacks some. Among about 99,000 clones listed, 88% were seen once. Source material: peripheral blood. These receptor sequences come from a man in his fifties with COVID-19, enrolled during active disease.

This chain connects TRBV7-8 to TRBJ1-4, with 12 bases identical to TRBD1. The CDR3 is made up of 17 amino acids. The V and J ends lost 3 bases and 6 bases, in that order; junction bases with no gene match: 8. Germline values: CDR1 SGHVS, CDR2 FQNEAQ. The CDR3 sequence: CASSFYRDRGRYEKLFF. In DNA form, the CDR3 reads TGTGCCAGCAGCTTTTACCGGGACAGGGGGCGATATGAAAAACTGTTTTTT.

This chain joins TRBV7-3 and TRBJ2-2, with D tentatively TRBD2 (6 bases). V lost 1 base, J lost 7 bases, and 7 bases lay in between. Germline assignment: CDR1 SGHTA and CDR2 FQGTGA. The length of the CDR3 is 13 residues. CDR3 DNA sequence: TGTGCCAGCAGCTTAAAGGAGGGCGGGGAGCTGTTTTTT. It is translated as CASSLKEGGELFF.

The count of this clone is one. This chain uses TRBV25-1 with TRBJ1-2; D gene ambiguous. The CDR3 is 12 residues long. CDR1 and CDR2 (germline): MGHDK, SYGVNS. With 2 bases removed from V and 8 bases from J, the gap between germline ends came to 9 bases. CDR3 residues: CASSEVREGYTF. The CDR3 nucleotides read TGTGCCAGCAGTGAAGTAAGGGAGGGCTACACCTTC.

V is TRBV6-5 and J is TRBJ2-7; 9 nucleotides match TRBD1. With V trimmed by 6 bases and J by 3 bases, 6 bases remained unmatched. The CDR3 is 14 amino acids. Germline CDR1 and CDR2: MNHEY and SVGAGI. DNA for the CDR3: TGTGCCAGCAGCACAGGGGGCAGCTACTACGAGCAGTACTTC. Translation gives CASSTGGSYYEQYF.

The gene calls are TRBV5-1 and TRBJ2-7, with 7 bases that match TRBD1. This CDR3 has 16 amino acids. Germline V gene data show CDR1 as SGHRS and CDR2 as YFSETQ. The V segment lost 0 bases and the J segment 1 base; nucleotides outside the gene matches: 7. The CDR3 loop reads CASSLALNRGSYEQYF. DNA for the CDR3: TGCGCCAGCAGCTTGGCCCTAAACAGGGGATCCTACGAGCAGTACTTC. The full variable domain, completed using reference TRBV5-1 and TRBJ2-7, is KAGVTQTPRYLIKTRGQQVTLSCSPISGHRSVSWYQQTPGQGLQFLFEYFSETQRNKGNFPGRFSGRQFSNSRSEMNVSTLELGDSALYLCASSLALNRGSYEQYFGPGTRLTVT.

The chain is built from TRBV5-6 and TRBJ1-2; D gene uncertain. The CDR3 length is 14 residues. Between the trimmed V and J ends, which lost 0 bases and 4 bases, there was a span of 10 bases. Germline values: CDR1 SGHDT, CDR2 YYEEEE. Here the CDR3 reads CASSLARPIYGYTF. CDR3 nucleotide sequence: TGTGCCAGCAGCTTGGCGCGGCCGATCTATGGCTACACCTTC.

The table lists this clone with a count of one. This sequence joins TRBV25-1 and TRBJ2-7; 9 bases match TRBD2. Trimming at V came to 4 bases and at J to 0 bases, leaving 4 bases not matched to a gene. CDR1 is MGHDK and CDR2 is SYGVNS in the germline V gene. The CDR3 covers 15 residues. In DNA form, the CDR3 reads TGTGCCAGCAGTGTCCTAGCGGGGAGCTCCTACGAGCAGTACTTC. This codes for CASSVLAGSSYEQYF.

V is TRBV28 and J is TRBJ1-3; D is unresolved. CDR1 and CDR2 (germline): MDHEN, SYDVKM. The CDR3 totals 12 residues. V lost 6 bases and J 7 bases, leaving 10 bases between the germline ends. CDR3 DNA sequence: TGTGCCAGCAGCCTCCGAGGGAACACCATATATTTT. This gives the protein CASSLRGNTIYF.

V gene TRBV28 combines with J gene TRBJ1-2, with D unclear. With 3 bases removed from V and 2 bases from J, the gap between germline ends came to 13 bases. Germline V gene data show CDR1 as MDHEN and CDR2 as SYDVKM. CDR3 length equals 15 residues. The CDR3 coding sequence is TGTGCCAGCAGTTTCGTGTCTCCGCAGAACTATGGCTACACCTTC. Amino acid sequence: CASSFVSPQNYGYTF.

The V gene is TRBV30, the J gene TRBJ2-1; 7 bases fit TRBD1. The CDR3 loop spans 16 amino acids. In germline, CDR1 is GTSNPN, CDR2 SVGIG (reference sequence). V lost 3 bases to trimming and J lost 7 bases; unmatched junction nucleotides: 15. This CDR3 is CAWRAKRQGRGNEQFF. The CDR3 DNA reads TGTGCCTGGAGGGCCAAACGACAGGGACGCGGGAATGAGCAGTTCTTC. The entire variable domain, with the rest obtained from reference TRBV30 and TRBJ2-1, is as follows: SQTIHQWPATLVQPVGSPLSLECTVEGTSNPNLYWYRQAAGRGLQLLFYSVGIGQISSEVPQNLSASRPQDRQFILSSKKLLLSDSGFYLCAWRAKRQGRGNEQFFGPGTRLTVL.

This chain uses TRBV5-1 with TRBJ2-2; 7 bases line up with TRBD2. This CDR3 is 16 amino acids long. Germline-derived CDR1 and CDR2 are SGHRS and YFSETQ. The junction had 15 bases not matched to a gene; V was cut back by 4 bases and J by 9 bases. The CDR3 nucleotides are TGCGCCAGCAGCCCTACCTCTAGCGGCGGGAGACGGGAGCTGTTTTTT. Its translation is CASSPTSSGGRRELFF. Using reference TRBV5-1 and TRBJ2-2 for the parts outside the CDR3, the full variable domain is KAGVTQTPRYLIKTRGQQVTLSCSPISGHRSVSWYQQTPGQGLQFLFEYFSETQRNKGNFPGRFSGRQFSNSRSEMNVSTLELGDSALYLCASSPTSSGGRRELFFGEGSRLTVL.

The V gene is TRBV4-1, the J gene TRBJ2-1; 8 positions match TRBD2. After removal of 3 bases from V and 2 bases from J, the junction contained 3 bases not matched to a gene. From germline, CDR1 is MGHRA and CDR2 YSYEKL. The CDR3 sequence is 15 residues long. The CDR3, as DNA: TGCGCCAGCAGCCAGTCGGGGGGGCCCTACAATGAGCAGTTCTTC. This translates into CASSQSGGPYNEQFF.

The chain uses TRBV7-3 and TRBJ2-2, with a tentative D call TRBD2 (6 bases). The germline CDR1 and CDR2 sequences are SGHTA and FQGTGA. This CDR3 is built from 12 residues. Between the trimmed V and J ends, which lost 1 base and 11 bases, there was a span of 8 bases. CDR3 in amino acids: CASSLSGAELFF. The DNA for the CDR3 is TGTGCCAGCAGCTTAAGCGGGGCCGAGCTGTTTTTT.

The J gene is TRBJ2-2, the V gene TRBV2, with 9 bases matching TRBD1. V dropped 6 bases and J dropped 8; count of bases not matched to a gene: 10. Germline V gene data show CDR1 as SNHLY and CDR2 as FYNNEI. CDR3 length: 15 residues. CDR3 in amino acids: CASSNRGPSSGELFF. CDR3 coding DNA: TGTGCCAGCAGCAACAGGGGGCCGAGCTCGGGGGAGCTGTTTTTT.

This CDR3 reads CASSQAITGAGAYEQYF. CDR3 coding DNA: TGCGCCAGCAGCCAGGCGATAACAGGGGCCGGGGCCTACGAGCAGTACTTC. The V and J genes are TRBV4-1 and TRBJ2-7; TRBD1 matches 7 bases. V lost 3 bases, J lost 2 bases, and 13 bases stayed unmatched. The CDR3 contains 17 residues. Germline assignment: CDR1 MGHRA and CDR2 YSYEKL.

V and J are TRBV7-9 and TRBJ1-1; no clear D gene. V was cut by 1 base and J by 0 bases, with 9 bases left in between. Germline CDR1 SEHNR, CDR2 FQNEAQ (reference sequence). This CDR3 spans 15 amino acids. The CDR3 DNA reads TGTGCCAGCAGCTTAGTCGCCAGATTGAACACTGAAGCTTTCTTT. As protein: CASSLVARLNTEAFF.

The CDR3 coding sequence is TGTGCCATCAGTGGACTAGCGGGGCAAGAGACCCAGTACTTC. It yields the protein CAISGLAGQETQYF. The chain has TRBV10-3 and TRBJ2-5; 11 bases agree with TRBD2. Trimming at V came to 4 bases and at J to 2 bases, leaving 0 bases not matched to a gene. This CDR3 has 14 residues. Germline lookup yields CDR1 ENHRY and CDR2 SYGVKD.

The rearrangement links TRBV11-2 to TRBJ1-2; TRBD1 might be the D (5 bases). Trimming pared 1 base from V and 1 base from J, leaving 7 bases between. Per the germline V gene, CDR1 is SGHAT and CDR2 is FQNNGV. This CDR3 spans 14 amino acids. CDR3 amino acids: CASSLVGGNYGYTF. CDR3 DNA sequence: TGTGCCAGCAGCTTAGTGGGGGGTAACTATGGCTACACCTTC.

The V gene is TRBV18, the J gene TRBJ1-1, with D maybe TRBD1 (6 bases). The CDR3 contains 14 residues. V lost 6 bases and J lost 1, with 12 bases in between. Germline V gene sequence: CDR1 KGHSH, CDR2 LQKENI. CDR3 protein: CASSQGSGNTEAFF. The DNA for the CDR3 is TGTGCCAGCTCCCAGGGGTCAGGGAACACTGAAGCTTTCTTT.

This clone was detected once. The CDR3 nucleotides read TGTGCCAGCAGCCCACACACCTTGACAGGGCACGAAAAACTGTTTTTT. Translating it yields CASSPHTLTGHEKLFF. This sequence joins TRBV2 and TRBJ1-4; the match to TRBD1 covers 7 bases. CDR3 size: 16 residues. Losses at the gene ends were 6 bases for V and 8 bases for J; bases not matched to a gene: 15. Germline loops: CDR1 SNHLY, CDR2 FYNNEI.

The chain combines TRBV7-2 with TRBJ1-2, with D perhaps matching TRBD1 (6 bases). Germline loops: CDR1 SGHTA, CDR2 FQGNSA. V was cut by 2 bases and J by 8 bases, with 18 bases left in between. The CDR3 is 15 amino acids. The CDR3 DNA reads as TGTGCCAGCAGCTTAACTCAGGACAGCTCTTTAGGCTACACCTTC. Residues: CASSLTQDSSLGYTF.

This sequence joins TRBV28 and TRBJ1-6; D remains ambiguous. The CDR3 loop spans 15 amino acids. Germline-derived CDR1 and CDR2 are MDHEN and SYDVKM. V gave up 4 bases and J gave up 8 bases, with 15 bases separating them. CDR3 DNA: TGTGCCAGCAGTTACCCACCCAGGACTCATTCACCCCTCCACTTT. Amino acid sequence: CASSYPPRTHSPLHF.

The chain employs TRBV19 and TRBJ1-6, with 8 bases that match TRBD1. V lost 8 bases, J lost 1 base, and 7 bases stayed unmatched. CDR3 length: 16 amino acids. The germline CDR1 and CDR2 sequences are LNHDA and SQIVND (reference sequence). CDR3 DNA: TGTGCCAGTCAGAAGGGACAGGATTCCTATAATTCACCCCTCCACTTT. This translates into CASQKGQDSYNSPLHF.

V usage is TRBV10-2 and J usage is TRBJ2-1, with 9 bases aligning to TRBD1. Germline V gives CDR1 WSHSY, CDR2 SAAADI. The CDR3 covers 18 residues. J lost 4 bases, V lost 0 bases, and 10 bases had no gene match. CDR3 protein: CASSESYRGLRTYNEQFF. DNA for the CDR3: TGCGCCAGCAGTGAGTCATACAGGGGGCTTCGGACATACAATGAGCAGTTCTTC.

Remarks on this clone: Its ends do not fully match the called genes, so a read error is possible. DNA for the CDR3: TGTGCCAGCAGCTTATATGGACAGGCCTACTCCTACGAGCAGTACTTC. Its translation: CASSLYGQAYSYEQYF. The V gene is TRBV28, the J gene TRBJ2-7; 7 bases map to TRBD1. The germline gives CDR1 MDHEN, CDR2 SYDVKM. This CDR3 spans 16 amino acids. Supplemented by reference TRBV28 and TRBJ2-7, the full variable domain reads DVKVTQSSRYLVKRTGEKVFLECVQDMDHENMFWYRQDPGLGLRLIYFSYDVKMKEKGDIPEGYSVSREKKERFSLILESASTNQTSMYLCASSLYGQAYSYEQYFGPGTRLTVT.

V gene TRBV4-2 combines with J gene TRBJ2-2; 9 bases match TRBD2. This CDR3 contains 18 residues. Per germline, CDR1 LGHNA and CDR2 YNFKEQ. Trimming cost V 0 bases and J 0 bases; bases outside gene matches: 5. This CDR3 reads CASSQDPAGGANTGELFF. Here the CDR3 DNA reads TGTGCCAGCAGCCAAGACCCAGCGGGGGGCGCGAACACCGGGGAGCTGTTTTTT.

The gene calls are TRBV30 and TRBJ2-7; possible D gene TRBD1, 6 bases. The CDR3 totals 11 residues. V dropped 4 bases and J dropped 2 bases, with 6 bases sitting between them. CDR1 and CDR2 from the germline V gene are GTSNPN and SVGIG (reference sequence). In nucleotides, the CDR3 is TGTGCCTGGAACAGGGCCTACGAGCAGTACTTC. Its protein product is CAWNRAYEQYF.

V gene TRBV19 combines with J gene TRBJ2-3; 10 nucleotides agree with TRBD2. Per the germline V gene, CDR1 is LNHDA and CDR2 is SQIVND (reference sequence). Trimming took 2 bases from V and 5 from J; bases not matched to a gene: 7. The CDR3 spans 16 residues. Here the CDR3 DNA reads TGTGCCAGTAGTATACTTGCTAGCGGGGGTGGAGATACGCAGTATTTT. It codes for CASSILASGGGDTQYF.